This paragraph reports one T cell receptor beta chain. V was shortened by 3 bases and J by 3 bases, with 7 bases between the two germline ends. Germline lookup yields CDR1 SGDLS and CDR2 YYNGEE. CDR3 size: 13 residues. This entry is derived from a study of blood T cell repertoires in COVID-19. Turning to the study itself: In each case, the material was cDNA or gDNA derived from T cells, B-cell-depleted T cells, or PBMCs.

Participants' own reports of clinical history determined their cohort assignment. Libraries were prepared by immunoSEQ multiplex PCR; TCRdb keeps only in-frame clonotypes and omits some of them. The sample contains approximately 440,000 clones, 90% of which appear only once. The V call is TRBV9, the J call TRBJ2-1, with a weak D call TRBD1 (5 bases). This TCR was sampled from a man younger than 30 who had recovered from COVID-19. Sequenced material: PBMCs or T cells enriched from blood (not recorded which). The CDR3 reads CASSADSYNEQFF. CDR3 in DNA: TGTGCCAGCAGCGCCGACAGCTACAATGAGCAGTTCTTC.